The present entry profiles one TCR beta chain with its context. The antigen is undetermined. This specimen comes from a study of OX40 agonist ivuxolimab in advanced cancers. The overall study: Prior therapy, whether anti-PD-1, anti-PD-L1 or anti-CTLA-4, was allowed, and 40% had some. Study outcomes and limitations: It was also the case that some nonresponders had low normalized T-cell clonal expansion.

Only in-frame clones appear in the TCRdb table, and some are missing; sequencing was by immunoSEQ multiplex PCR. The sample holds tens of thousands of clones, approximately 94% seen once. The CDR3 runs to 16 residues. The germline gives CDR1 LNHDA, CDR2 SQIVND (reference sequence). Trimming left V 5 bases short and J 4 bases short, with 20 bases between. This TCR was sampled from an adult with an advanced solid tumor such as melanoma, head and neck, liver or kidney cancer. The chain links TRBV19 to TRBJ1-2; the D is unclear. Sequences were derived from CD4+ or CD8+ T cells sorted from blood, sampled in a trial of the OX40 agonist ivuxolimab. The CDR3: CASSLSSGSSAYGYTF. Written as DNA, the CDR3 is TGTGCCAGTAGTCTATCATCGGGGAGTTCAGCCTATGGCTACACCTTC.